This TCR beta chain emerged from a study of cytomegalovirus exposure and HLA in healthy donors. About this clone itself: What it recognizes is unknown.

Both 60 Vbeta primers and 13 Jbeta primers went into the PCR. As processed by the authors: In a later analysis, the count reached 82 million or so unique TCR beta chains, with 9 million to 11 million shared. TCRdb keeps only in-frame clones here, not all; method: immunoSEQ multiplex PCR. That table is the source of V, J and clone size, and D and trimming were worked out from the DNA. The table has over 85,000 clones, 60% to 85% seen once. The CDR3 consists of 12 residues. Germline V gene lookup returns CDR1 MNHNS and CDR2 SASEGT. Trimming removed 8 bases at V and 0 bases at J, with 7 bases between. Study outcomes and limitations: V- and J-gene trimming in TCR beta was tied to a missense DCLRE1C variant by an analysis performed later. Later on, an analysis found that several of the most significant clusters appeared to be linked to common viral pathogens, which included parvovirus B19. Highly shared sequence variants in one cluster were likely a sequencing artifact.

The specimen sequenced was PBMCs. J is TRBJ2-5 and V is TRBV6-1; D gene ambiguous. This clonotype was sampled from a woman aged 60-70 years in good health and CMV-seropositive. The CDR3 is CASCRDQETQYF. The CDR3, as DNA: TGTGCCAGCTGCCGGGACCAAGAGACCCAGTACTTC.